Here is one T cell receptor (beta chain) with its context. During active infection, Seattle patients enrolled and were then monitored through disease. Method: immunoSEQ multiplex PCR; TCRdb's copy keeps in-frame clones and lacks some. The sample has about 150,000 clones, around 87% seen once. Germline V gene sequence: CDR1 MNHEY, CDR2 SVGAGI. This CDR3 contains 14 residues. Trimming cost V 5 bases and J 2 bases; bases outside gene matches: 6. The data are from a study of blood T cell repertoires in COVID-19. Study background: The United States, Italy and Spain provided the acute and convalescent COVID-19 samples. Nucleic acid was either cDNA or gDNA, and it came from T cells, B-cell-depleted T cells, or PBMCs.

This rearrangement joins TRBV6-5 to TRBJ2-7; 7 nucleotides align to TRBD1. The specimen sequenced was peripheral blood. This sequence originates from a man in his 60s with COVID-19, enrolled during active disease. The CDR3 region has the DNA TGTGCCAGCAGTCCCCAGACAGGGCCCTACGAGCAGTACTTC. It yields the protein CASSPQTGPYEQYF.